One sample yielded the 30 T cell receptor beta chains listed below, sequenced in a study of cytomegalovirus exposure and HLA in healthy donors. 60 Vbeta and 13 Jbeta primers were used in PCR. Repertoires were generated with immunoSEQ multiplex PCR, while TCRdb's copy carries only in-frame clones and drops some. The sample records more than 90,000 clones, 77% being singletons. The material sequenced was PBMCs. All receptors come from a female donor in good health and CMV-seronegative.

This clone appeared a few times. DNA of the CDR3: TGTGCCAGCCGGGACAGGGGGCTTGAGCAGTACTTC. Protein: CASRDRGLEQYF. The chain carries TRBV19 and TRBJ2-7, with 12 bases that match TRBD1. The CDR3 spans 12 residues. The germline gives CDR1 LNHDA, CDR2 SQIVND (reference sequence). The junction had 4 bases not matched to a gene; V was cut back by 9 bases and J by 7 bases.

This clone was observed a handful of times. The rearrangement uses TRBV5-3 and TRBJ1-1; possible D gene TRBD1, 5 bases. TRBV5-3 is placed among ORFs of uncertain function. The CDR3 length is 17 residues. V gave up 7 bases and J gave up 7 bases, with 29 bases separating them. The DNA for the CDR3 is TGTGCCAGAGCCGTACAGGACACGGACCCGGCTAAAGGTGAAGCTTTCTTT. Encoded protein: CARAVQDTDPAKGEAFF.

The gene calls are TRBV7-9 and TRBJ2-3; a possible D gene is TRBD2 (6 bases). The CDR3 sequence is 17 residues long. Trimming took off 3 bases at V and 2 bases at J, with 18 bases between the two ends. Germline V gene sequence: CDR1 SEHNR, CDR2 FQNEAQ (reference sequence). The CDR3 sequence: CASSFRARDFLTDTQYF. Here the CDR3 DNA reads TGTGCCAGCAGCTTTCGGGCGCGGGACTTCCTCACAGATACGCAGTATTTT.

The chain combines TRBV7-3 with TRBJ2-7; D may be TRBD2 (5 bases). V was cut by 2 bases and J by 1 base, with 18 bases left in between. The germline gives CDR1 SGHTA, CDR2 FQGTGA. This CDR3 contains 17 residues. CDR3 sequence: CASSLYPLASRSYEQYF. CDR3 coding DNA: TGTGCCAGCAGCTTATACCCCCTGGCTAGCAGATCCTACGAGCAGTACTTC. The variable domain in full, completed from reference TRBV7-3 and TRBJ2-7, reads GAGVSQTPSNKVTEKGKYVELRCDPISGHTALYWYRQSLGQGPEFLIYFQGTGAADDSGLPNDRFFAVRPEGSVSTLKIQRTERGDSAVYLCASSLYPLASRSYEQYFGPGTRLTVT.

The chain links TRBV7-2 to TRBJ2-1, with TRBD2 matching 16 bases. V shed 4 bases, J shed 6 bases, and the junction held 9 bases outside the gene matches. The CDR3 extends over 18 amino acids. Germline CDR1 SGHTA, CDR2 FQGNSA. The CDR3 protein is CASSSGLAGGPRGNEQFF. The CDR3 nucleotides are TGTGCCAGCAGCTCGGGACTAGCGGGGGGGCCGCGGGGCAATGAGCAGTTCTTC.

The chain uses TRBV29-1 and TRBJ1-2, with a tentative D call TRBD1 (6 bases). From germline, CDR1 is SQVTM and CDR2 ANQGSEA. V was shortened by 6 bases and J by 4 bases, with 15 bases between the two germline ends. The CDR3 is made up of 13 amino acids. The CDR3 spells CSVEPTGSYGYTF. CDR3 sequence (DNA): TGCAGCGTCGAACCGACAGGCTCCTATGGCTACACCTTC.

The rearrangement joins TRBV27 to TRBJ2-5; D may be TRBD2 (6 bases). With 7 bases removed from V and 5 bases from J, the gap between germline ends came to 14 bases. CDR1 is MNHEY, CDR2 SMNVEV, per germline (reference sequence). The CDR3 sequence is 13 residues long. The CDR3 bases are TGTGCCAGCATGGAGGCAGGGAGGGAGACCCAGTACTTC. Protein product: CASMEAGRETQYF.

The chain couples TRBV11-2 to TRBJ1-1, with D possibly matching TRBD1 (6 bases). The CDR3 has 13 residues. The V gene lost 4 bases and the J gene lost 6 bases, with 12 bases spanning the gap. The germline V gene encodes CDR1 SGHAT and CDR2 FQNNGV. Written as DNA, the CDR3 is TGTGCCAGCAGCTCTCAGGGGCAATCTGAAGCTTTCTTT. It yields the protein CASSSQGQSEAFF.

This clone was counted once. The CDR3 nucleotides read TGTGCCAGCGGGGGGGCAAGGCGTGGAGATTCACCCCTCCACTTT. Translation gives CASGGARRGDSPLHF. The V and J genes are TRBV6-5 and TRBJ1-6; D possibly corresponds to TRBD1 (6 bases). In germline, CDR1 is MNHEY, CDR2 SVGAGI. The CDR3 is 15 amino acids. Trimming took 8 bases from V and 8 from J, leaving 19 bases between them.

This clone was seen just once. The rearrangement uses TRBV7-2 and TRBJ2-5; 9 bases line up with TRBD2. The CDR3 totals 17 residues. Germline values: CDR1 SGHTA, CDR2 FQGNSA. V trimming: 0 bases; J trimming: 3 bases; junction bases outside the gene matches: 8. This CDR3 is CASSLAASGMGKETQYF. The CDR3, as DNA: TGTGCCAGCAGCTTAGCGGCTAGCGGGATGGGGAAAGAGACCCAGTACTTC.

The CDR3 DNA reads as TGCAGCGTTGAAGCGGGGGGCCCAAGGTACTTC. Translated: CSVEAGGPRYF. V is TRBV29-1 and J is TRBJ2-7, with a tentative D call TRBD2 (7 bases). The germline CDR1 and CDR2 sequences are SQVTM and ANQGSEA. The CDR3 covers 11 residues. Trimming stripped 1 base from V and 12 bases from J, with 13 bases between.

The genes are TRBV2 and TRBJ1-4, with D possibly matching TRBD1 (5 bases). Trimming took off 7 bases at V and 5 bases at J, with 23 bases between the two ends. CDR1 and CDR2 (germline): SNHLY, FYNNEI. CDR3 length: 17 residues. CDR3 protein: CASILGGAGGENEKLFF. CDR3 DNA: TGTGCCAGCATTCTTGGAGGGGCCGGGGGGGAAAATGAAAAACTGTTTTTT.

The rearrangement uses TRBV2 and TRBJ2-2; D gene unclear. CDR3 size: 14 residues. Trimming took off 7 bases at V and 5 bases at J, with 14 bases between the two ends. From germline, CDR1 is SNHLY and CDR2 FYNNEI. The CDR3 is CASTPTSRTGELFF. CDR3 bases: TGTGCCAGCACCCCGACCTCGAGGACCGGGGAGCTGTTTTTT.

The rearrangement uses TRBV18 and TRBJ2-7; 8 bases match TRBD1. V shed 4 bases and J 3 bases; nucleotides not matched to a gene: 8. In germline, CDR1 is KGHSH, CDR2 LQKENI. The CDR3 covers 15 residues. The CDR3 spells CASSQITGQVYEQYF. Here the CDR3 DNA reads TGTGCCAGCTCACAGATAACGGGACAGGTCTACGAGCAGTACTTC. Full variable domain (remainder filled in from reference TRBV18 and TRBJ2-7): NAGVMQNPRHLVRRRGQEARLRCSPMKGHSHVYWYRQLPEEGLKFMVYLQKENIIDESGMPKERFSAEFPKEGPSILRIQQVVRGDSAAYFCASSQITGQVYEQYFGPGTRLTVT.

Only a few counts were recorded for this clone. This sequence joins TRBV5-4 and TRBJ1-2, with 7 positions matching TRBD1. With V trimmed by 3 bases and J by 8 bases, 7 bases remained unmatched. The germline V gene encodes CDR1 SGHNT and CDR2 YYREEE (reference sequence). The CDR3 runs to 13 residues. For the CDR3, the DNA is TGTGCCAGCAGCTCCACAGGGGCGCGGGGCTACACCTTC. Translated, it gives CASSSTGARGYTF.

The chain recombines TRBV29-1 with TRBJ2-2; TRBD1 matches at 10 bases. Germline CDR1 SQVTM, CDR2 ANQGSEA. After removal of 1 base from V and 7 bases from J, the junction contained 6 bases not matched to a gene. CDR3 length: 15 amino acids. CDR3 nucleotide sequence: TGCAGCGTTGAAGCGGGACAGGGGATTGGCGGGGAGCTGTTTTTT. It translates to CSVEAGQGIGGELFF.

This clone was detected a few times. The chain employs TRBV11-2 and TRBJ2-5; perhaps TRBD1 as D (6 bases). There are 14 residues in the CDR3. The germline CDR1 and CDR2 sequences are SGHAT and FQNNGV. Trimming stripped 4 bases from V and 1 base from J, with 10 bases between. As DNA, the CDR3 is TGTGCCAGCAGCTCTTCACAGGGCCAAGAGACCCAGTACTTC. It yields the protein CASSSSQGQETQYF.

This clone turned up a few times. The chain recombines TRBV19 with TRBJ2-7; D possibly corresponds to TRBD2 (6 bases). Germline V CDR1 and CDR2: LNHDA, SQIVND (reference sequence). V was pared by 0 bases and J by 2 bases, with 11 bases between. The CDR3 extends over 15 amino acids. The DNA of the CDR3 is TGTGCCAGTAGTATAGAAGGCGGGGCTACCTACGAGCAGTACTTC. This encodes CASSIEGGATYEQYF. The variable domain in full, completed from reference TRBV19 and TRBJ2-7, reads DGGITQSPKYLFRKEGQNVTLSCEQNLNHDAMYWYRQDPGQGLRLIYYSQIVNDFQKGDIAEGYSVSREKKESFPLTVTSAQKNPTAFYLCASSIEGGATYEQYFGPGTRLTVT.

The rearrangement joins TRBV27 to TRBJ2-1, with D tentatively TRBD2 (6 bases). The germline V and J ends were trimmed by 5 bases and 8 bases, with 25 bases remaining between them. This CDR3 is 17 amino acids long. Germline values: CDR1 MNHEY, CDR2 SMNVEV (reference sequence). The CDR3 coding sequence is TGTGCCAGCAGTGGTACAGGCCCGGGACTCAAACTCGATGAGCAGTTCTTC. Residues: CASSGTGPGLKLDEQFF.

The V gene is TRBV5-5, the J gene TRBJ2-4; 7 positions agree with TRBD1. Germline V CDR1 and CDR2: SGHKS, YYEKEE (reference sequence). The CDR3 spans 12 residues. With 1 base clipped from V and 8 bases from J, the junction kept 0 bases outside the gene matches. The CDR3 nucleotides read TGTGCCAGCAGCTTGCAGGGGGACATTCAGTACTTC. This encodes CASSLQGDIQYF.

The genes are TRBV7-6 and TRBJ1-2; D might be TRBD1 (5 bases). V dropped 5 bases and J dropped 4 bases, with 14 bases sitting between them. Germline CDR1 SGHVS, CDR2 FNYEAQ. The CDR3 contains 14 residues. The CDR3 is CASSPGQGLYGYTF. CDR3 bases: TGTGCCAGCAGCCCCGGGCAGGGCCTCTATGGCTACACCTTC.

The chain recombines TRBV18 with TRBJ1-3; 9 nucleotides align to TRBD1. Trimming cost V 0 bases and J 4 bases; bases outside gene matches: 10. CDR1 is KGHSH and CDR2 is LQKENI in the germline V gene. The CDR3 contains 18 residues. CDR3 nucleotide sequence: TGTGCCAGCTCACCACCACGAAGACAGGGGGGAGCAGGAAACACCATATATTTT. Its translation is CASSPPRRQGGAGNTIYF.

This chain links TRBV5-6 with TRBJ2-5, with 8 bases lining up with TRBD1. Per the germline V gene, CDR1 is SGHDT and CDR2 is YYEEEE. The CDR3 spans 16 residues. Trimming removed 0 bases from V and 4 bases from J; junction bases left unmatched: 8. The CDR3 spells CASSLGQGARRETQYF. The CDR3 region has the DNA TGTGCCAGCAGCTTGGGGCAGGGGGCGCGTAGAGAGACCCAGTACTTC.

The chain is built from TRBV5-1 and TRBJ1-2; 10 bases match TRBD1. The V gene's germline CDR1 is SGHRS and CDR2 YFSETQ. The CDR3 length is 14 residues. V was clipped by 4 bases and J by 6 bases; unmatched bases: 6. The CDR3 here is CASSPWTGGNGYTF. In nucleotides, the CDR3 is TGCGCCAGCAGCCCCTGGACAGGGGGTAATGGCTACACCTTC.

The rearrangement joins TRBV15 to TRBJ2-7; D possibly corresponds to TRBD1 (5 bases). V lost 0 bases and J 3 bases, leaving 18 bases between the germline ends. The CDR3 length is 17 residues. The V gene's germline CDR1 is LNHNV and CDR2 YYDKDF (reference sequence). This CDR3 is CATSRDRRGPAGYEQYF. In DNA form, the CDR3 reads TGTGCCACCAGCAGAGATCGAAGGGGCCCAGCAGGCTACGAGCAGTACTTC.

The table lists this clone with a few counts. The chain recombines TRBV9 with TRBJ2-1; D is perhaps TRBD1 or TRBD2 (7 bases each). Germline V CDR1 and CDR2: SGDLS, YYNGEE. The V and J ends lost 4 bases and 9 bases respectively, with 20 bases between them. There are 15 residues in the CDR3. CDR3 sequence (DNA): TGTGCCAGCAGCCTAGGGGGCGGGAGTTCGAGTGAGCAGTTCTTC. The encoded protein is CASSLGGGSSSEQFF.

In nucleotides, the CDR3 is TGTGCCAGCTCATCAGGACAGGGCTCCTATAATTCACCCCTCCACTTT. This encodes CASSSGQGSYNSPLHF. The rearrangement joins TRBV18 to TRBJ1-6; 8 bases match TRBD1. V shed 5 bases, J shed 0 bases, and the junction held 3 bases outside the gene matches. This CDR3 is 16 amino acids long. Germline assignment: CDR1 KGHSH and CDR2 LQKENI.

The chain recombines TRBV28 with TRBJ1-5, with D perhaps matching TRBD1 (5 bases). V was cut by 4 bases and J by 5 bases, with 18 bases left in between. CDR3 length: 16 amino acids. CDR1 and CDR2 (germline): MDHEN, SYDVKM. The CDR3 sequence: CASSSLDRSQHQPQHF. The CDR3 DNA reads as TGTGCCAGCAGTTCGTTAGACAGAAGCCAACATCAGCCCCAGCATTTT.

The rearrangement uses TRBV5-1 and TRBJ2-3; D is unresolved. The CDR3 totals 13 residues. Germline CDR1 is SGHRS and CDR2 is YFSETQ. V gave up 2 bases and J gave up 0 bases, with 4 bases separating them. The CDR3 DNA is TGCGCCAGCAGCTTAACTAGCACAGATACGCAGTATTTT. Protein product: CASSLTSTDTQYF. The whole variable domain, filled in from reference TRBV5-1 and TRBJ2-3, reads KAGVTQTPRYLIKTRGQQVTLSCSPISGHRSVSWYQQTPGQGLQFLFEYFSETQRNKGNFPGRFSGRQFSNSRSEMNVSTLELGDSALYLCASSLTSTDTQYFGPGTRLTVL.

The chain links TRBV27 to TRBJ2-2, with D possibly TRBD2 on 6 matching bases. Trimming took 7 bases from V and 7 from J, leaving 13 bases between them. The CDR3 runs to 13 residues. Germline loops: CDR1 MNHEY, CDR2 SMNVEV (reference sequence). CDR3 in amino acids: CASIASEGGELFF. Written as DNA, the CDR3 is TGTGCCAGCATTGCTAGCGAAGGCGGGGAGCTGTTTTTT.